This is a list of T cell receptor beta chains from one sample in a study of T cell responses to AZD1222 COVID-19 vaccine. Some clones are missing from TCRdb's copy, which holds only in-frame ones; the method was immunoSEQ multiplex PCR. The table has 140,000 to 150,000 clones, 80% to 90% seen once. The sequences come from peripheral blood, collected on day 0 of AZD1222 vaccination. Every receptor here comes from an adult in good health. Each CDR3 is given with its conserved first and last residue. D genes are given only for firm matches. Rows may omit the clone size; those that give it use once, few, many or a size class.

D: NA
size: NA
V: TRBV28
J: TRBJ2-7
DNA: TGTGCCAGCAGTTTACATCGGGCGTCCTCCTCCTACGAGCAGTACTTC
CDR3: CASSLHRASSSYEQYF

D: NA
size: NA
V: TRBV10-2
J: TRBJ2-3
DNA: TGCGCCAGCGGACTTCCGAGCGGGCACACAGATACGCAGTATTTT
CDR3: CASGLPSGHTDTQYF

D: NA
size: NA
V: TRBV24-1
J: TRBJ2-2
DNA: TGTGCCACCAGTGACCCAAGGGGGGCGGCCGGGGAGCTGTTTTTT
CDR3: CATSDPRGAAGELFF

D: TRBD1
size: NA
V: TRBV2
J: TRBJ1-1
DNA: TGTGCCAGCAGCCCGGGACAGGACACTGAAGCTTTCTTT
CDR3: CASSPGQDTEAFF

D: NA
size: NA
V: TRBV7-5
J: TRBJ1-1
DNA: TGTGTCAGAACCTTCGATTTGGATCCAATGAACACTGAAGCTTTCTTT
CDR3: CVRTFDLDPMNTEAFF

D: TRBD1
size: NA
V: TRBV28
J: TRBJ1-1
DNA: TGTGCCAGCAGTCGACAGGGAAACACTGAAGCTTTCTTT
CDR3: CASSRQGNTEAFF

D: NA
size: NA
V: TRBV11-2
J: TRBJ1-1
DNA: TGTGCCAGCAGCGGAAACAGGAAGAACACTGAAGCTTTCTTT
CDR3: CASSGNRKNTEAFF

D: NA
size: NA
V: TRBV19
J: TRBJ2-2
DNA: TGTGCCAGTAGTTCCGGACTTGCCACCGGGGAGCTGTTTTTT
CDR3: CASSSGLATGELFF

D: NA
size: NA
V: TRBV7-2
J: TRBJ1-4
DNA: TGTGCCAGCAGCTTAGGGAGGGAGTGGGGTAATGAAAAACTGTTTTTT
CDR3: CASSLGREWGNEKLFF

D: NA
size: NA
V: TRBV19
J: TRBJ1-5
DNA: TGTGCCAGTAGCTCCACAGGCAGGAGTTATAGCAATCAGCCCCAGCATTTT
CDR3: CASSSTGRSYSNQPQHF

D: NA
size: once
V: TRBV12-3/TRBV12-4
J: TRBJ1-1
DNA: TGTGCCAGCAGTTTAAGGGGCGGCACTGAAGCTTTCTTT
CDR3: CASSLRGGTEAFF

D: NA
size: NA
V: TRBV10-3
J: TRBJ2-1
DNA: TGTGCCATCAGCCGGGACCTCTACAATGAGCAGTTCTTC
CDR3: CAISRDLYNEQFF

D: NA
size: NA
V: TRBV5-1
J: TRBJ1-4
DNA: TGCGCCAGCAGCTTGGTTGTGGGGACTACTAATGAAAAACTGTTTTTT
CDR3: CASSLVVGTTNEKLFF

D: NA
size: NA
V: TRBV4-1
J: TRBJ1-3
DNA: TGCGCCAGCAGGCCCCGTGGGGCCCCCTCTGGAAACACCATATATTTT
CDR3: CASRPRGAPSGNTIYF

D: NA
size: once
V: TRBV13
J: TRBJ2-1
DNA: TGTGCCAGCAGCGTGACAGCTAATGAGCAGTTCTTC
CDR3: CASSVTANEQFF

D: NA
size: NA
V: TRBV5-6
J: TRBJ1-3
DNA: TGTGCCAGTGGACAGATGTACACCATATATTTT
CDR3: CASGQMYTIYF

D: NA
size: NA
V: TRBV2
J: TRBJ2-7
DNA: TGTGCCAGCAGTGCGGGCGGCTCACGCTACTCCTACGAGCAGTACTTC
CDR3: CASSAGGSRYSYEQYF

D: NA
size: NA
V: TRBV21-1
J: TRBJ2-1
DNA: TGTGCCAGCAGCAAACGGGACGGAGATCTGGATGAGCAGTTCTTC
CDR3: CASSKRDGDLDEQFF

D: NA
size: few
V: TRBV7-8
J: TRBJ1-6
DNA: TGTGCCAGCAGCCCAGGCGGTAATTCACCCCTCCACTTT
CDR3: CASSPGGNSPLHF

D: NA
size: NA
V: TRBV5-6
J: TRBJ1-5
DNA: TGTGCCAGCAGCTTATTGGGAGGAATTAGCAATCAGCCCCAGCATTTT
CDR3: CASSLLGGISNQPQHF

D: TRBD2
size: NA
V: TRBV4-3
J: TRBJ2-7
DNA: TGCGCCAGCAGCCAAGTATCCGGGAGGGGATACGAGCAGTACTTC
CDR3: CASSQVSGRGYEQYF

D: TRBD1
size: NA
V: TRBV7-9
J: TRBJ2-5
DNA: TGTGCCAGCAGCTCGCGCTTCAAATCCGGGACAGGGAAGGGGGAGACCCAGTACTTC
CDR3: CASSSRFKSGTGKGETQYF

D: NA
size: NA
V: TRBV9
J: TRBJ2-2
DNA: TGTGCCAGCAGTTACGCCAGGAACACCGGGGAGCTGTTTTTT
CDR3: CASSYARNTGELFF

D: NA
size: NA
V: TRBV4-3
J: TRBJ2-7
DNA: TGCGCCAGCAGCCCGAATGGGGCACGTGGGGACGAGCAGTACTTC
CDR3: CASSPNGARGDEQYF

D: NA
size: NA
V: TRBV28
J: TRBJ1-2
DNA: TGTGCCAGCAGCGGGTATAACTATGGCTACACCTTC
CDR3: CASSGYNYGYTF

D: TRBD1
size: few
V: TRBV28
J: TRBJ1-2
DNA: TGTGCCAGCAGCCGGACAGGGCCCACCTATGGCTACACCTTC
CDR3: CASSRTGPTYGYTF

D: TRBD1
size: NA
V: TRBV4-1
J: TRBJ1-3
DNA: TGCGCCAGCAGCCAAAGGACAGGCGGCGGAAACACCATATATTTT
CDR3: CASSQRTGGGNTIYF

D: TRBD1
size: NA
V: TRBV6-5
J: TRBJ2-7
DNA: TGTGCCAGCAGTCGACAGGGGACCCTGGGCGAGCAGTACTTC
CDR3: CASSRQGTLGEQYF